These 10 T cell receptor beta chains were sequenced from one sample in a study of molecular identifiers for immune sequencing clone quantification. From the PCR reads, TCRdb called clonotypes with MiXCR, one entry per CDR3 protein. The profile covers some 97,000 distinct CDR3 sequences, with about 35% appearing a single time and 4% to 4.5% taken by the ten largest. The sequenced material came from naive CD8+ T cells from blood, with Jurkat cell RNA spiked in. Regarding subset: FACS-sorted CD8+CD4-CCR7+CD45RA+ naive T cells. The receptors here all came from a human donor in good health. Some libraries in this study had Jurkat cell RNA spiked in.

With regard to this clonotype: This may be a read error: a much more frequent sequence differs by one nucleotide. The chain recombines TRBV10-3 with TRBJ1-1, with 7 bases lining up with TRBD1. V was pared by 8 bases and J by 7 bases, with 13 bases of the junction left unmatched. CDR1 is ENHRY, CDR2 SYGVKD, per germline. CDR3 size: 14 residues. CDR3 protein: CAIGSPGTAYEAFF. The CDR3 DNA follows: TGTGCCATCGGTTCACCAGGGACAGCTTATGAAGCTTTCTTT.

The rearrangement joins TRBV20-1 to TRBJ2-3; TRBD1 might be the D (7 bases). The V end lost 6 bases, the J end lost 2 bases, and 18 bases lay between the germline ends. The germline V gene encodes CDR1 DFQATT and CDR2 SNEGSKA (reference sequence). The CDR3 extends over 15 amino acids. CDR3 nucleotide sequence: TGCAGTGCCCCGAGCCCCAGGGGGGACACAGATACGCAGTATTTT. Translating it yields CSAPSPRGDTDTQYF.

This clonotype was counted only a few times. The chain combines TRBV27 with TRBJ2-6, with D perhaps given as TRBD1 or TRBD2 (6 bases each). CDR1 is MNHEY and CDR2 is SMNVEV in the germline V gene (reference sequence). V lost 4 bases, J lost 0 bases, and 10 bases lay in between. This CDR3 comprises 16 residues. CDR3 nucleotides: TGTGCCAGCAGTTCCCGGGGGCCCTCTGGGGCCAACGTCCTGACTTTC. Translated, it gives CASSSRGPSGANVLTF.

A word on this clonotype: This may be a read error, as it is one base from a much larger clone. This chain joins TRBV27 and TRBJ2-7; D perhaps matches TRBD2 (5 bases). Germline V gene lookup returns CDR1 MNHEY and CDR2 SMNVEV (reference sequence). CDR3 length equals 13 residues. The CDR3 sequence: CASAIADSYGQYF. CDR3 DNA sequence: TGTGCCAGCGCGATCGCGGACTCCTACGGGCAGTACTTC.

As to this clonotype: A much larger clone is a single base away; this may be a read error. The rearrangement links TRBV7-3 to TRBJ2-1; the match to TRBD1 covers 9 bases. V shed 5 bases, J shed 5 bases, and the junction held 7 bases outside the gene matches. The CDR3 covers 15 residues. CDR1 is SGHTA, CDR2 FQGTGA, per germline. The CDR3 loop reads CASSPTGGENNEQFF. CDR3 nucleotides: TGTGCCAGCAGCCCAACAGGGGGCGAAAACAATGAGCAGTTCTTC.

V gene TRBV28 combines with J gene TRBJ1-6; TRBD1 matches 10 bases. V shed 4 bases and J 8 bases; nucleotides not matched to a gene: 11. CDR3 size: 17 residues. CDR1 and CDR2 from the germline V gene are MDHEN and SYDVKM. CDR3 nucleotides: TGTGCCAGCAGTTCGATAGCCGGGACAGGGGTTGATTCACCCCTCCACTTT. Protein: CASSSIAGTGVDSPLHF.

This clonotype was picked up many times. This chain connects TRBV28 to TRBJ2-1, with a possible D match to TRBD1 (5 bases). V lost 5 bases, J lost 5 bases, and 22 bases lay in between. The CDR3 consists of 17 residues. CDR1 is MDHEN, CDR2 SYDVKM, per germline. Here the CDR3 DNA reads TGTGCCAGCAGTCCTATTAAAGACAGCCCTCTGAACAATGAGCAGTTCTTC. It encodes CASSPIKDSPLNNEQFF.

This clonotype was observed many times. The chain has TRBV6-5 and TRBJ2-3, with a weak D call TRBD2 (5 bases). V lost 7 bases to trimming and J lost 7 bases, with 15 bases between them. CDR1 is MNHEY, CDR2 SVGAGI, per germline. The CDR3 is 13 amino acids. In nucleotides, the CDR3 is TGTGCCAGCATCGGGGTTTCGGGCTATACGCAGTATTTT. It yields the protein CASIGVSGYTQYF.

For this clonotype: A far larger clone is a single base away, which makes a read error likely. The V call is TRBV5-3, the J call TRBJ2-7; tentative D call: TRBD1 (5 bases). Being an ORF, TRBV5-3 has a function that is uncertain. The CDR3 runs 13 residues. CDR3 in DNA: TGTGCCAGCAGCCCTGGGGCCTCCTACGAGCGGTACTTC. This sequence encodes CASSPGASYERYF.

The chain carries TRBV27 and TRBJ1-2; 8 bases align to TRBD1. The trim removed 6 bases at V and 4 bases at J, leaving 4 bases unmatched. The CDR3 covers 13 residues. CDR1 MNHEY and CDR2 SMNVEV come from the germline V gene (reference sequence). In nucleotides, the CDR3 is TGTGCCAGCAGGTGGACAGGGAGCTATGGCTACACCTTC. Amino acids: CASRWTGSYGYTF.